The 28 T cell receptor beta chains in this list originate from one sample, sequenced in a study of CD8+ T cells in alopecia areata. RNA was isolated and reverse transcribed to cDNA, the sequencing template. Produced via immunoSEQ multiplex PCR; TCRdb's table is partial and in-frame only. Among some 200,000 clones, 56% were seen once, and the ten largest hold under 5%. Sequenced material: CD8+ T cells sorted from blood. Receptor source: a human donor in good health.

This clone was recorded a few times. V is TRBV5-1 and J is TRBJ1-2; weak D call: TRBD1 (6 bases). CDR3 size: 13 residues. V dropped 3 bases and J dropped 4 bases, with 10 bases sitting between them. Germline lookup yields CDR1 SGHRS and CDR2 YFSETQ. The CDR3 protein is CASSSHRVYGYTF. CDR3 nucleotide sequence: TGCGCCAGCAGCTCCCACAGGGTCTATGGCTACACCTTC.

This rearrangement joins TRBV7-2 to TRBJ2-1, with no clear D. CDR3 length: 14 residues. V gave up 2 bases and J gave up 1 base, with 6 bases separating them. Per the germline V gene, CDR1 is SGHTA and CDR2 is FQGNSA. The CDR3 here is CASSLIGSYNEQFF. The CDR3 DNA reads TGTGCCAGCAGCTTAATAGGGTCCTACAATGAGCAGTTCTTC.

The CDR3 sequence is CASSHAGVETQYF. The CDR3 DNA reads as TGCGCCAGCAGTCATGCAGGGGTCGAGACCCAGTACTTC. The chain has TRBV23-1 and TRBJ2-5; the D gene is possibly TRBD1 (6 bases). TRBV23-1 counts as an open reading frame of uncertain function. The CDR3 has 13 amino acids. Between the trimmed V and J ends, which lost 3 bases and 5 bases, there was a span of 10 bases.

V usage is TRBV2 and J usage is TRBJ1-6; the match to TRBD1 covers 7 bases. The CDR3 spans 14 residues. Germline lookup yields CDR1 SNHLY and CDR2 FYNNEI. Germline trimming cut 5 bases from V and 4 bases from J; bases unmatched to any gene: 2. The chain's CDR3 is CASSPRGYNSPLHF. In nucleotides, the CDR3 is TGTGCCAGCAGTCCCAGGGGGTATAATTCACCCCTCCACTTT. Variable domain in full (rest from reference TRBV2 and TRBJ1-6): EPEVTQTPSHQVTQMGQEVILRCVPISNHLYFYWYRQILGQKVEFLVSFYNNEISEKSEIFDDQFSVERPDGSNFTLKIRSTKLEDSAMYFCASSPRGYNSPLHFGNGTRLTVT.

This clone was seen just once. The chain is built from TRBV7-9 and TRBJ2-1; 8 nucleotides align to TRBD1. The trim removed 4 bases at V and 3 bases at J, leaving 8 bases unmatched. CDR3 length: 16 amino acids. The V gene's germline CDR1 is SEHNR and CDR2 FQNEAQ (reference sequence). The CDR3 DNA follows: TGTGCCAGCAGCTCCGCCCCCACAGGGGGCTACAATGAGCAGTTCTTC. Amino acid sequence: CASSSAPTGGYNEQFF.

This clone has only one observation. This sequence joins TRBV29-1 and TRBJ2-3; possibly TRBD2 for D (6 bases). The V gene's germline CDR1 is SQVTM and CDR2 ANQGSEA. Trimming shortened V by 4 bases and J by 0 bases, and 17 bases separated the two germline ends. The CDR3 spans 16 residues. The CDR3 nucleotides are TGCAGCGTTGTCGGGTTGGGGGGTACTAGCACAGATACGCAGTATTTT. The encoded protein is CSVVGLGGTSTDTQYF.

This clone showed up just a few times. The genes are TRBV7-2 and TRBJ2-4; possible D gene TRBD1, 6 bases. From germline, CDR1 is SGHTA and CDR2 FQGNSA. V was clipped by 2 bases and J by 0 bases, with 14 bases between them. CDR3 length equals 17 residues. In DNA form, the CDR3 reads TGTGCCAGCAGCTTATCTGCAGGGGAACTAGCCAAAAACATTCAGTACTTC. Translated: CASSLSAGELAKNIQYF.

The genes are TRBV15 and TRBJ2-5; D tentatively reads TRBD1 or TRBD2 (5 bases each). This CDR3 spans 15 amino acids. Deletions cut 0 bases from V and 2 bases from J, with 10 bases between. Germline lookup yields CDR1 LNHNV and CDR2 YYDKDF (reference sequence). CDR3 sequence (DNA): TGTGCCACCAGCAGAGATCTGGGGGAACAAGAGACCCAGTACTTC. It yields the protein CATSRDLGEQETQYF.

The rearrangement links TRBV15 to TRBJ1-1; 8 bases line up with TRBD1. After removal of 5 bases from V and 0 bases from J, the junction contained 5 bases not matched to a gene. The CDR3 spans 15 residues. Germline V gives CDR1 LNHNV, CDR2 YYDKDF (reference sequence). CDR3 loop: CATSGGTGLNTEAFF. CDR3 sequence (DNA): TGTGCCACCAGCGGGGGGACAGGTCTGAACACTGAAGCTTTCTTT.

This rearrangement joins TRBV5-6 to TRBJ2-1; no reliable D call. The CDR3 covers 15 residues. Trimming stripped 1 base from V and 10 bases from J, with 18 bases between. CDR1 SGHDT and CDR2 YYEEEE come from the germline V gene. The CDR3 protein is CASSLTSLMGNEQFF. CDR3 DNA: TGTGCCAGCAGCTTGACAAGCCTTATGGGGAACGAGCAGTTCTTC.

There are a few counts of this clone. The CDR3, as DNA: TGCGCCAGCAGCCAACAGGACAGGTCGGCCCTGGAAAAACTGTTTTTT. It codes for CASSQQDRSALEKLFF. The chain employs TRBV4-1 and TRBJ1-4, with 7 bases identical to TRBD1. Germline V gene data show CDR1 as MGHRA and CDR2 as YSYEKL. This CDR3 is built from 16 residues. Trimming at V came to 2 bases and at J to 8 bases, leaving 11 bases not matched to a gene.

This clone appeared a few times. The sample contains more than one DNA sequence encoding this CDR3. The chain joins TRBV29-1 to TRBJ2-2, with a weak D call TRBD1 (6 bases). There are 12 residues in the CDR3. Germline V gene data show CDR1 as SQVTM and CDR2 as ANQGSEA. With 6 bases removed from V and 1 base from J, the gap between germline ends came to 6 bases. The CDR3 region has the DNA TGCAGCGTGACAGGGAACACCGGGGAGCTGTTTTTT. Its protein product is CSVTGNTGELFF.

The chain has TRBV4-1 and TRBJ2-6; D is unresolved. The CDR3 spans 12 residues. The germline CDR1 and CDR2 sequences are MGHRA and YSYEKL. Trimming stripped 4 bases from V and 11 bases from J, with 9 bases between. CDR3 protein: CASSPVRDVLTF. CDR3 DNA: TGCGCCAGCAGCCCCGTCAGAGACGTCCTGACTTTC.

In its sample, this clone was seen a few times. The chain is built from TRBV19 and TRBJ1-1, with D unclear. Germline assignment: CDR1 LNHDA and CDR2 SQIVND (reference sequence). Trimming left V 4 bases short and J 1 base short, with 4 bases between. CDR3 length equals 12 residues. CDR3 amino acids: CASSNGNTEAFF. CDR3 DNA: TGTGCCAGTAGTAACGGGAACACTGAAGCTTTCTTT.

This clone was seen a few times. The junction shows a germline mismatch at one end, possibly a read error. V is TRBV4-1 and J is TRBJ2-1, with D possibly matching TRBD1 (6 bases). CDR1 is MGHRA and CDR2 is YSYEKL in the germline V gene. The length of the CDR3 is 12 residues. The CDR3 loop reads CASSEEGGEQFF. The CDR3 DNA sequence: TGCGCCAGCAGCGAAGAAGGGGGTGAGCAGTTCTTC.

The genes are TRBV30 and TRBJ2-7; D might be TRBD1 (5 bases). V was cut by 6 bases and J by 7 bases, with 13 bases left in between. Germline V CDR1 and CDR2: GTSNPN, SVGIG (reference sequence). The CDR3 contains 11 residues. The CDR3 coding sequence is TGTGCCTGCTGGGCAGGGATGGAGCAGTACTTC. Translating gives CACWAGMEQYF.

The chain combines TRBV29-1 with TRBJ2-7; a weak D match, TRBD1 (6 bases). The CDR3 loop spans 13 amino acids. The germline V and J ends were trimmed by 7 bases and 4 bases, with 17 bases remaining between them. From germline, CDR1 is SQVTM and CDR2 ANQGSEA. Here the CDR3 reads CSATTGKQYEQYF. In DNA form, the CDR3 reads TGCAGCGCTACCACAGGGAAGCAATACGAGCAGTACTTC.

The genes are TRBV4-1 and TRBJ2-3; D might be TRBD2 (5 bases). This CDR3 has 16 amino acids. V was cut by 3 bases and J by 0 bases, with 13 bases left in between. Germline CDR1 and CDR2: MGHRA and YSYEKL. DNA of the CDR3: TGCGCCAGCAGCCAGATAGCGCATACTAGCACAGATACGCAGTATTTT. Protein sequence: CASSQIAHTSTDTQYF.

This clone occurred once. CDR3 region: CASSSTEENTEAFF. CDR3 bases: TGTGCCAGCAGCTCCACCGAAGAGAACACTGAAGCTTTCTTT. V usage is TRBV13 and J usage is TRBJ1-1; D call uncertain. V was clipped by 4 bases and J by 1 base, with 10 bases between them. CDR3 length equals 14 residues. CDR1 is PRHDT and CDR2 is FYEKMQ in the germline V gene (reference sequence).

The CDR3 spells CASSDGATEVFVSPLHF. CDR3 in DNA: TGTGCCAGCAGTGATGGAGCTACGGAGGTTTTCGTTTCACCCCTCCACTTT. This chain uses TRBV2 with TRBJ1-6, with D uncertain. The germline V gene encodes CDR1 SNHLY and CDR2 FYNNEI. This CDR3 contains 17 residues. V lost 3 bases to trimming and J lost 9 bases, with 21 bases between them. The complete variable domain, with remaining parts taken from reference TRBV2 and TRBJ1-6, reads EPEVTQTPSHQVTQMGQEVILRCVPISNHLYFYWYRQILGQKVEFLVSFYNNEISEKSEIFDDQFSVERPDGSNFTLKIRSTKLEDSAMYFCASSDGATEVFVSPLHFGNGTRLTVT.

Only a few counts were recorded for this clone. This chain joins TRBV7-9 and TRBJ1-2, with D possibly matching TRBD1 (5 bases). Trimming removed 5 bases at V and 7 bases at J, with 17 bases between. CDR1 and CDR2 (germline): SEHNR, FQNEAQ (reference sequence). The CDR3 contains 14 residues. As DNA, the CDR3 is TGTGCCAGCAGCCCCCCGATTGGTAGGGGTGGCTACACCTTC. Translating it yields CASSPPIGRGGYTF.

This rearrangement joins TRBV2 to TRBJ2-6, with D possibly matching TRBD1 (6 bases). From germline, CDR1 is SNHLY and CDR2 FYNNEI. Trimming removed 8 bases at V and 0 bases at J, with 8 bases between. The CDR3 extends over 14 amino acids. The CDR3 sequence is CASHRVSGANVLTF. As DNA, the CDR3 is TGTGCCAGCCACAGGGTCTCTGGGGCCAACGTCCTGACTTTC.

Details on this clone: Other DNA sequences of this sample code for an identical CDR3. The J gene is TRBJ2-7, the V gene TRBV4-1, with D tentatively TRBD1 (6 bases). The CDR3 contains 14 residues. Trimming took 0 bases from V and 2 from J, leaving 8 bases between them. Germline V gives CDR1 MGHRA, CDR2 YSYEKL. The DNA for the CDR3 is TGCGCCAGCAGCCAAGAAACAGGGACCTACGAGCAGTACTTC. Residues: CASSQETGTYEQYF.

The V and J genes are TRBV2 and TRBJ2-2, with a tentative D call TRBD1 (6 bases). This CDR3 region has 14 residues. Germline assignment: CDR1 SNHLY and CDR2 FYNNEI. Trimming left V 6 bases short and J 2 bases short, with 10 bases between. The CDR3, as DNA: TGTGCCAGCAGGGACAGACTTAACACCGGGGAGCTGTTTTTT. Protein product: CASRDRLNTGELFF.

This clone was counted between two and nine times. The chain carries TRBV27 and TRBJ2-7; TRBD1 agrees at 7 bases. V gave up 8 bases and J gave up 1 base; unmatched junction bases: 8. CDR1 is MNHEY, CDR2 SMNVEV, per germline (reference sequence). The CDR3 totals 14 residues. CDR3 protein: CASCPKGASYEQYF. CDR3 sequence (DNA): TGTGCCAGCTGTCCGAAGGGGGCTTCCTACGAGCAGTACTTC.

The chain has TRBV4-1 and TRBJ1-2; D is perhaps TRBD1 (5 bases). Germline CDR1 reads MGHRA; CDR2 reads YSYEKL. V gave up 1 base and J gave up 0 bases, with 9 bases separating them. This CDR3 region has 15 residues. Written as DNA, the CDR3 is TGCGCCAGCAGCCAAGTAGCAGGGTCTAACTATGGCTACACCTTC. This codes for CASSQVAGSNYGYTF.

This chain joins TRBV29-1 and TRBJ1-2; D is perhaps TRBD1 (6 bases). CDR3 length: 13 residues. Trimming shortened V by 7 bases and J by 2 bases, and 14 bases separated the two germline ends. Per the germline V gene, CDR1 is SQVTM and CDR2 is ANQGSEA. The CDR3 sequence: CSDRDIKNYGYTF. The CDR3 nucleotides read TGCAGCGACCGGGACATAAAAAACTATGGCTACACCTTC.

The chain combines TRBV27 with TRBJ2-5, with TRBD2 identical over 8 bases. The CDR3 covers 15 residues. Germline assignment: CDR1 MNHEY and CDR2 SMNVEV (reference sequence). The J segment lost 5 bases and the V segment lost 2 bases, leaving 7 bases of the junction unmatched. In DNA, the CDR3 is TGTGCCAGCAGTTTACGGGGGGGCCGAGGGGAGACCCAGTACTTC. Translated, it gives CASSLRGGRGETQYF.